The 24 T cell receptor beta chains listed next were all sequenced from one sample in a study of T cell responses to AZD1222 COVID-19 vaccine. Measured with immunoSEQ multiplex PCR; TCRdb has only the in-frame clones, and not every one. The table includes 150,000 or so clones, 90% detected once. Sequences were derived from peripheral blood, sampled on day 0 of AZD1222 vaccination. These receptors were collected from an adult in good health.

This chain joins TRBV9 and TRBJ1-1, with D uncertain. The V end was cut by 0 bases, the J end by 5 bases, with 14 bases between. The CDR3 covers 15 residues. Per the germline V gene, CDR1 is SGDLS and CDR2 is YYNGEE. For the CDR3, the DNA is TGTGCCAGCAGCGTAGGGGCCGGGAGTGGGACTGAAGCTTTCTTT. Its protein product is CASSVGAGSGTEAFF.

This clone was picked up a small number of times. The CDR3 nucleotides read TGTGCCAGCAGCTTATCTAGGGGTTTAGCTGGAAACACCATATATTTT. This translates into CASSLSRGLAGNTIYF. The J gene is TRBJ1-3, the V gene TRBV11-3; possible D gene TRBD1, 5 bases. CDR1 is SGHNT, CDR2 YENEEA, per germline. The CDR3 runs 16 residues. Deletions cut 2 bases from V and 2 bases from J, with 13 bases between.

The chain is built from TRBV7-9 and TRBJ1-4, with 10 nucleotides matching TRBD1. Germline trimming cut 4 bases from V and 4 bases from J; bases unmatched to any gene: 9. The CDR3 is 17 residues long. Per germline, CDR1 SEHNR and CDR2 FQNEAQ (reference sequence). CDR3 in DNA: TGTGCCAGCAGCTCCGGGACAGGGGTTTCGGGTAATGAAAAACTGTTTTTT. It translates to CASSSGTGVSGNEKLFF.

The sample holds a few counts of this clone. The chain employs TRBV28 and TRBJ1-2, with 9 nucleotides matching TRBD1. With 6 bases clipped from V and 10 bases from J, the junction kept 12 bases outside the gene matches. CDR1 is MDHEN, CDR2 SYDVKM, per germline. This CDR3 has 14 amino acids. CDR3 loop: CASRSPGQGGTYTF. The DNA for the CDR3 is TGTGCCAGCAGATCACCGGGACAGGGAGGAACCTACACCTTC.

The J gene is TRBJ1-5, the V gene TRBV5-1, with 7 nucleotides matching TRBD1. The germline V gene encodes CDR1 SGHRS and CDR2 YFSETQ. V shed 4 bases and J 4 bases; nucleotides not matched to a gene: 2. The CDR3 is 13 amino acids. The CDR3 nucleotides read TGCGCCAGCAGCCGGGACAGTAATCAGCCCCAGCATTTT. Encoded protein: CASSRDSNQPQHF.

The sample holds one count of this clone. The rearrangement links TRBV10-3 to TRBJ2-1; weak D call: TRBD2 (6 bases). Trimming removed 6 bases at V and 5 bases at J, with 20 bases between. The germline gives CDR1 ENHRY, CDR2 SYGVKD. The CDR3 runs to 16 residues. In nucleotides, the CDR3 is TGTGCCATCAGGGGGCGGGACGCAGGGACTCACAATGAGCAGTTCTTC. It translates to CAIRGRDAGTHNEQFF.

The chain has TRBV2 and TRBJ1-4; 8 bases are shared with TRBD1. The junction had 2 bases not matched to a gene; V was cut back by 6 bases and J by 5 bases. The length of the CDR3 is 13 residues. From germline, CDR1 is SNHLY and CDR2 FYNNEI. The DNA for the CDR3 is TGTGCCAGCAGGAGGACAGGGAATGAAAAACTGTTTTTT. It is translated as CASRRTGNEKLFF.

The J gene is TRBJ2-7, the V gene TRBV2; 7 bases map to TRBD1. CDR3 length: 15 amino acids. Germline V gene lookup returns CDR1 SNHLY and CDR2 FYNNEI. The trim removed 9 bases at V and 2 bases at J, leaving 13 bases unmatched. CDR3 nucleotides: TGTGCCAGTGGGGTAGGGACAGTGACGACCTACGAGCAGTACTTC. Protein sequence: CASGVGTVTTYEQYF. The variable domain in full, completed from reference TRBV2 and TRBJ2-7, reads EPEVTQTPSHQVTQMGQEVILRCVPISNHLYFYWYRQILGQKVEFLVSFYNNEISEKSEIFDDQFSVERPDGSNFTLKIRSTKLEDSAMYFCASGVGTVTTYEQYFGPGTRLTVT.

The CDR3 region has the DNA TGTGCCAGCAGCGGGACAGGGGCTTTAGATACGCAGTATTTT. Protein sequence: CASSGTGALDTQYF. V and J are TRBV6-5 and TRBJ2-3; the match to TRBD1 covers 10 bases. Per germline, CDR1 MNHEY and CDR2 SVGAGI. After removal of 6 bases from V and 5 bases from J, the junction contained 5 bases not matched to a gene. The CDR3 has 14 amino acids.

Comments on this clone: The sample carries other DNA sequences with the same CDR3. The CDR3 sequence: CASSYSGGGYGYTF. The CDR3 DNA reads TGTGCCAGCAGTTACTCGGGAGGGGGATATGGCTACACCTTC. This chain joins TRBV6-5 and TRBJ1-2, with a possible D match to TRBD1 (6 bases). V lost 0 bases and J lost 5, with 10 bases in between. Germline V gene sequence: CDR1 MNHEY, CDR2 SVGAGI. The CDR3 has 14 residues.

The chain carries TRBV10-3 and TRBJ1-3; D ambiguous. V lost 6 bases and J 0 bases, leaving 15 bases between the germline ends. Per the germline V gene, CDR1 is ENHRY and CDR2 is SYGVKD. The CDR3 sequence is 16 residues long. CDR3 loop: CAISPALGGSGNTIYF. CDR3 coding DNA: TGTGCCATCAGCCCGGCTTTGGGTGGCTCTGGAAACACCATATATTTT.

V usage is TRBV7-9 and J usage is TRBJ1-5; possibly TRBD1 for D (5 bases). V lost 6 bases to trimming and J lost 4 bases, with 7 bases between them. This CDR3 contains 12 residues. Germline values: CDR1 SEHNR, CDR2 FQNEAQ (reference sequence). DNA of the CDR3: TGTGCCAGCAGTCCAGGGAATCAGCCCCAGCATTTT. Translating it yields CASSPGNQPQHF.

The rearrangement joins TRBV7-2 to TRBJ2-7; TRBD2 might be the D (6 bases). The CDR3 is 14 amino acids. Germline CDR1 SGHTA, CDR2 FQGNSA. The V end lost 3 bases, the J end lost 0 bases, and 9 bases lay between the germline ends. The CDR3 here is CASSFRGSSYEQYF. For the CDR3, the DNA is TGTGCCAGCAGCTTTCGGGGGAGCTCCTACGAGCAGTACTTC.

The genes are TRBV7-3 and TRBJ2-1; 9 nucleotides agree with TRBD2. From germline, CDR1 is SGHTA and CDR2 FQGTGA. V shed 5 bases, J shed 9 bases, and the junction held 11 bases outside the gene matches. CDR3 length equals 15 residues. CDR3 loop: CASSQLAGRRGEQFF. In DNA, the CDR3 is TGTGCCAGCAGCCAGCTAGCGGGGAGACGTGGTGAGCAGTTCTTC.

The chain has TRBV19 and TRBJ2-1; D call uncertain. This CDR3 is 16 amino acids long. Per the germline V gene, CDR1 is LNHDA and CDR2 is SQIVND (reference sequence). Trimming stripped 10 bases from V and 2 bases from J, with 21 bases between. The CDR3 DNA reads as TGTGCCAACACTTATTTAGTAGAGACGCCCTACAATGAGCAGTTCTTC. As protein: CANTYLVETPYNEQFF.

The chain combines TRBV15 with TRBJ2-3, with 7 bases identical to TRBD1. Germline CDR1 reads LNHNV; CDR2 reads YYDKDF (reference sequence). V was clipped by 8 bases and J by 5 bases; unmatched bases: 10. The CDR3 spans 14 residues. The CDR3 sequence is CATQRGDSLDTQYF. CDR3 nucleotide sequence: TGTGCCACCCAGCGAGGGGACAGCCTAGATACGCAGTATTTT.

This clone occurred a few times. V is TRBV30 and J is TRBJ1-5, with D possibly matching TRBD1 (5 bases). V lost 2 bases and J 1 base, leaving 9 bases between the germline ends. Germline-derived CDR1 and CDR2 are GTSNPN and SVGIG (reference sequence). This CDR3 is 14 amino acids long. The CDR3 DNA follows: TGTGCCTGGAGTCCGGGGCCCAGCAATCAGCCCCAGCATTTT. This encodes CAWSPGPSNQPQHF.

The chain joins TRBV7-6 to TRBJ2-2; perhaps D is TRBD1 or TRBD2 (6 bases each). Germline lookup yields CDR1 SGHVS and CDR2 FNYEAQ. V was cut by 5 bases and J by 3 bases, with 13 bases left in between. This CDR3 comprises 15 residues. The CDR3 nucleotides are TGTGCCAGCAGCCAAGGGGGGACATACACCGGGGAGCTGTTTTTT. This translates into CASSQGGTYTGELFF.

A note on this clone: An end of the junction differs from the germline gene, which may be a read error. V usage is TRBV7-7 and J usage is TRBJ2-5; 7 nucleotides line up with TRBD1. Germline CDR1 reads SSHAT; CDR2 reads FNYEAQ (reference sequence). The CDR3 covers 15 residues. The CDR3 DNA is TGTGCTAGCAGCTTAAGGGGGCAGGATCAAGAGACCCAGTACTTC. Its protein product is CASSLRGQDQETQYF.

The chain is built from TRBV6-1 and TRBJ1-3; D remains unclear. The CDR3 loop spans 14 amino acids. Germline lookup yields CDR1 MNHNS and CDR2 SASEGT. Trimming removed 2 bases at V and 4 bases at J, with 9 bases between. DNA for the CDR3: TGTGCCAGCAGTGAATTCCGGGTAGGAAACACCATATATTTT. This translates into CASSEFRVGNTIYF.

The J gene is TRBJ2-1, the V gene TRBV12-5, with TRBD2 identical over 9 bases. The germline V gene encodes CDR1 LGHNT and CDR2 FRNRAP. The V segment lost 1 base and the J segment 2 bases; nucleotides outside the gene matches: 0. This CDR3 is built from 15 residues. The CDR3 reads CASGLGTSAYNEQFF. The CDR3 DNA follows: TGTGCTAGTGGTTTGGGGACTAGCGCCTACAATGAGCAGTTCTTC.

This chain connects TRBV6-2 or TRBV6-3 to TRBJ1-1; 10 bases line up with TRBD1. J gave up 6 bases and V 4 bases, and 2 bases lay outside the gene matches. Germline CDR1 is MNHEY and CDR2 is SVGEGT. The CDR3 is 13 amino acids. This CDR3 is CASSWDRGSEAFF. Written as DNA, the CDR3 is TGTGCCAGCAGTTGGGACAGGGGCTCTGAAGCTTTCTTT.

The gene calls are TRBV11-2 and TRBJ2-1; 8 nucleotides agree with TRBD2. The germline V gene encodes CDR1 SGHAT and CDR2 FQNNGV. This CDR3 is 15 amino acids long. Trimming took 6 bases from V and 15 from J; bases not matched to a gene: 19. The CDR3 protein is CASSRPGTRSEFPFF. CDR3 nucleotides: TGTGCCAGCAGTAGACCCGGGACTAGAAGTGAGTTCCCGTTCTTC.

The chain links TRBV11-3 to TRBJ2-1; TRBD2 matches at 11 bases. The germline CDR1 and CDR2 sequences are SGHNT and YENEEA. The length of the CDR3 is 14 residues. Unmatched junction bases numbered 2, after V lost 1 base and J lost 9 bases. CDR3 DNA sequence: TGTGCCAGCAGCTTAGTAGCGGGGGGGCCTGAGCAGTTCTTC. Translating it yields CASSLVAGGPEQFF.